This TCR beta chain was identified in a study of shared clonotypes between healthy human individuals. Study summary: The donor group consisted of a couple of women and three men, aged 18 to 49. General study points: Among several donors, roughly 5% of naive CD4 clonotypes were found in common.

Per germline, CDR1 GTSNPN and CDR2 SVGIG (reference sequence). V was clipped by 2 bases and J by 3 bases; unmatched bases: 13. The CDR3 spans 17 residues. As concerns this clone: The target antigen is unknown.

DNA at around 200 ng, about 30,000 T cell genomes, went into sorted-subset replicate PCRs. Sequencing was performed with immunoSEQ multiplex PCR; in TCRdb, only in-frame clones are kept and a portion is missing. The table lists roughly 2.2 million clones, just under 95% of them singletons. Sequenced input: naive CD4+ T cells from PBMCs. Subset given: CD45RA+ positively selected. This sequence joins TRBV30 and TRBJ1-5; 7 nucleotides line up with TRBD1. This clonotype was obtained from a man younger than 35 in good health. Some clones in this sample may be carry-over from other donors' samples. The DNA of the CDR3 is TGTGCCTGGAGTCGCGGAGGGGGCACGGTGGTCAATCAGCCCCAGCATTTT. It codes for CAWSRGGGTVVNQPQHF.